The 29 T cell receptor beta chains below were found in one sample sequenced in a study of immune evolution from preneoplasia to lung adenocarcinoma. The assay was immunoSEQ multiplex PCR, and TCRdb's table has in-frame clones only and misses some. The profile shows roughly 4,100 clones, roughly four fifths of them singletons. Source material: FFPE minimally invasive lung adenocarcinoma tissue. Source of these receptors: a person between 55 and 69 years old with lung adenocarcinoma.

The chain employs TRBV9 and TRBJ1-1; TRBD1 might be the D (6 bases). This CDR3 has 14 residues. Germline CDR1 and CDR2: SGDLS and YYNGEE. V was shortened by 6 bases and J by 2 bases, with 14 bases between the two germline ends. The chain's CDR3 is CASTPTGQNTEAFF. CDR3 sequence (DNA): TGTGCCAGCACCCCGACAGGACAAAACACTGAAGCTTTCTTT.

The chain is built from TRBV7-2 and TRBJ2-1; D is possibly TRBD1 (5 bases). The germline V gene encodes CDR1 SGHTA and CDR2 FQGNSA. Trimming removed 1 base at V and 8 bases at J, with 12 bases between. This CDR3 comprises 14 residues. The CDR3 region has the DNA TGTGCCAGCAGCTTAGGATCAAGGGGCGATGAGCAGTTCTTC. It codes for CASSLGSRGDEQFF.

The V gene is TRBV13, the J gene TRBJ2-3; 14 bases fit TRBD2. Germline CDR1 reads PRHDT; CDR2 reads FYEKMQ (reference sequence). The CDR3 covers 17 residues. V gave up 2 bases and J gave up 4 bases; unmatched junction bases: 5. The CDR3 DNA sequence: TGTGCCAGCAGCTTATTGACTAGCGGGAGGGCCCCAGATACGCAGTATTTT. It translates to CASSLLTSGRAPDTQYF.

This clone was detected once. The rearrangement uses TRBV6-1 and TRBJ1-5; no clear D. V shed 2 bases and J shed 2 bases, with 16 bases lying between them. This CDR3 comprises 17 residues. CDR1 and CDR2 (germline): MNHNS, SASEGT. CDR3 sequence (DNA): TGTGCCAGCAGTGAACGTTTATTTGTGGTTGGCAATCAGCCCCAGCATTTT. Protein: CASSERLFVVGNQPQHF.

This clone was seen once. The V gene is TRBV7-2, the J gene TRBJ2-7; D is uncertain. The ends were cut back, 0 bases at V and 6 bases at J, with 6 bases in the middle. CDR1 is SGHTA, CDR2 FQGNSA, per germline. The CDR3 consists of 12 residues. The CDR3 sequence: CASSLALGEQYF. CDR3 bases: TGTGCCAGCAGCTTAGCCCTCGGCGAGCAGTACTTC.

The chain has TRBV12-5 and TRBJ1-1; 9 nucleotides match TRBD1. Germline V gene data show CDR1 as LGHNT and CDR2 as FRNRAP. This CDR3 has 14 residues. After removal of 7 bases from V and 5 bases from J, the junction contained 8 bases not matched to a gene. The DNA of the CDR3 is TGTGCTAGTGCCACAGACAGGGGGTGGACTGAAGCTTTCTTT. This translates into CASATDRGWTEAFF.

V is TRBV7-8 and J is TRBJ2-1; no reliable D call. V was cut by 5 bases and J by 9 bases, with 11 bases left in between. This CDR3 has 12 amino acids. Germline lookup yields CDR1 SGHVS and CDR2 FQNEAQ. The CDR3 sequence is CASSGPFSEQFF. As DNA, the CDR3 is TGTGCCAGCAGCGGACCCTTCAGTGAGCAGTTCTTC.

The chain uses TRBV7-2 and TRBJ2-5; D remains unclear. This CDR3 is 13 amino acids long. Germline CDR1 is SGHTA and CDR2 is FQGNSA. The V end lost 1 base, the J end lost 5 bases, and 8 bases lay between the germline ends. CDR3 protein: CASSLVKGETQYF. The CDR3 DNA reads as TGTGCCAGCAGCTTAGTTAAGGGTGAGACCCAGTACTTC.

The genes are TRBV7-2 and TRBJ2-2; tentatively, D is TRBD1 (5 bases). Trimming pared 1 base from V and 5 bases from J, leaving 17 bases between. Germline V gene sequence: CDR1 SGHTA, CDR2 FQGNSA. There are 17 residues in the CDR3. The CDR3 is CASSLEGRRVHTGELFF. Written as DNA, the CDR3 is TGTGCCAGCAGCTTAGAAGGCCGCAGGGTACATACCGGGGAGCTGTTTTTT.

This clone appeared a few times. The chain employs TRBV10-3 and TRBJ2-5; tentatively, D is TRBD2 (5 bases). V gave up 0 bases and J gave up 5 bases, with 7 bases separating them. This CDR3 spans 13 amino acids. Germline V gene sequence: CDR1 ENHRY, CDR2 SYGVKD. CDR3 in amino acids: CAISESRRETQYF. The CDR3 nucleotides read TGTGCCATCAGTGAGTCGCGGAGGGAGACCCAGTACTTC.

Judged by abundance, this clone is large. Its ends do not fully match the called genes, so a read error is possible. The J gene is TRBJ1-1, the V gene TRBV5-5; D is undetermined. This CDR3 is built from 14 residues. Germline V gene data show CDR1 as SGHKS and CDR2 as YYEKEE (reference sequence). In DNA form, the CDR3 reads TGTGCCAGCAGCTTGGGGGTCGGTACGACTGGAGCTTTCTTT. This sequence encodes CASSLGVGTTGAFF.

This chain connects TRBV7-2 to TRBJ2-7, with TRBD1 identical over 10 bases. Germline CDR1 and CDR2: SGHTA and FQGNSA. V lost 3 bases, J lost 4 bases, and 12 bases stayed unmatched. The CDR3 contains 17 residues. Written as DNA, the CDR3 is TGTGCCAGCAGCTTGCCCGACAGGGGGCCCCGGCGTTACGAGCAGTACTTC. This encodes CASSLPDRGPRRYEQYF.

About this clone itself: The junction shows a germline mismatch at one end, possibly a read error. The chain recombines TRBV19 with TRBJ1-5, with TRBD1 matching 7 bases. This CDR3 has 15 residues. Per germline, CDR1 LNHDA and CDR2 SQIVND (reference sequence). CDR3 DNA: TGTGCCAGTAATATACAGGGGCTGAGCAATCAGCCCCAGCATTTT. Protein product: CASNIQGLSNQPQHF.

The genes are TRBV7-9 and TRBJ1-1; TRBD1 matches 7 bases. This CDR3 has 17 amino acids. The V segment lost 3 bases and the J segment 0 bases; nucleotides outside the gene matches: 10. The germline gives CDR1 SEHNR, CDR2 FQNEAQ (reference sequence). The CDR3: CASSFSRPGGVNTEAFF. The CDR3 region has the DNA TGTGCCAGCAGCTTTTCCCGCCCAGGGGGGGTGAACACTGAAGCTTTCTTT. The whole variable domain, filled in from reference TRBV7-9 and TRBJ1-1, reads DTGVSQNPRHKITKRGQNVTFRCDPISEHNRLYWYRQTLGQGPEFLTYFQNEAQLEKSRLLSDRFSAERPKGSFSTLEIQRTEQGDSAMYLCASSFSRPGGVNTEAFFGQGTRLTVV.

The rearrangement joins TRBV29-1 to TRBJ2-7, with TRBD1 identical over 7 bases. The CDR3 has 14 amino acids. The trim removed 3 bases at V and 0 bases at J, leaving 5 bases unmatched. Germline loops: CDR1 SQVTM, CDR2 ANQGSEA. CDR3 protein: CSVEGTAFSYEQYF. For the CDR3, the DNA is TGCAGCGTTGAGGGGACAGCCTTCTCCTACGAGCAGTACTTC.

The rearrangement links TRBV7-2 to TRBJ1-3; TRBD1 matches 8 bases. Losses at the gene ends were 5 bases for V and 2 bases for J; bases not matched to a gene: 5. This CDR3 is 15 amino acids long. The germline gives CDR1 SGHTA, CDR2 FQGNSA. For the CDR3, the DNA is TGTGCCAGCAGCCTCCAGGGGGCGGCTGGAAACACCATATATTTT. This codes for CASSLQGAAGNTIYF.

This clone appeared a few times. The chain combines TRBV11-2 with TRBJ2-7; D is undetermined. V was shortened by 2 bases and J by 5 bases, with 7 bases between the two germline ends. Germline CDR1 reads SGHAT; CDR2 reads FQNNGV. The CDR3 runs to 12 residues. Here the CDR3 DNA reads TGTGCCAGCAGCTTAATCCAGGACGAGCAGTACTTC. It translates to CASSLIQDEQYF.

The genes are TRBV2 and TRBJ2-3; 7 bases are a match to TRBD2. Germline V lookup: CDR1 SNHLY, CDR2 FYNNEI. V trimming: 1 base; J trimming: 1 base; junction bases outside the gene matches: 2. The CDR3 contains 15 residues. CDR3 residues: CASSEGGSGTDTQYF. Written as DNA, the CDR3 is TGTGCCAGCAGTGAAGGCGGGAGCGGCACAGATACGCAGTATTTT.

V and J are TRBV5-1 and TRBJ1-3, with 7 bases matching TRBD1. J lost 3 bases, V lost 3 bases, and 9 bases had no gene match. This CDR3 region has 16 residues. From germline, CDR1 is SGHRS and CDR2 YFSETQ. CDR3: CASSSTGGTDGNTIYF. The CDR3 nucleotides read TGCGCCAGCAGCTCCACGGGAGGGACAGATGGAAACACCATATATTTT.

The J gene is TRBJ2-3, the V gene TRBV5-1; unclear D gene. Germline CDR1 is SGHRS and CDR2 is YFSETQ. This CDR3 has 14 amino acids. Trimming took 2 bases from V and 1 from J, leaving 8 bases between them. CDR3 sequence reads: CASSFGSGTDTQYF. The CDR3 DNA sequence: TGCGCCAGCAGCTTCGGGTCGGGCACAGATACGCAGTATTTT.

In its sample, this clone was seen once. The chain has TRBV7-6 and TRBJ1-2; possible D gene TRBD1, 5 bases. Trimming pared 1 base from V and 0 bases from J, leaving 9 bases between. This CDR3 is built from 15 residues. CDR1 and CDR2 (germline): SGHVS, FNYEAQ. The DNA for the CDR3 is TGTGCCAGCAGCTTAGGTGGGACGGCTAACTATGGCTACACCTTC. Translated: CASSLGGTANYGYTF.

The V and J genes are TRBV7-2 and TRBJ2-1; the match to TRBD2 covers 8 bases. This CDR3 is built from 15 residues. The J segment lost 3 bases and the V segment lost 5 bases, leaving 6 bases of the junction unmatched. Germline V gene data show CDR1 as SGHTA and CDR2 as FQGNSA. CDR3 nucleotides: TGTGCCAGCAGCCCAGCGGGACTAGGCTACAATGAGCAGTTCTTC. Amino acids: CASSPAGLGYNEQFF.

This chain links TRBV30 with TRBJ1-1, with a weak D call TRBD1 (6 bases). Germline values: CDR1 GTSNPN, CDR2 SVGIG (reference sequence). The CDR3 is made up of 13 amino acids. V dropped 4 bases and J dropped 7 bases, with 16 bases sitting between them. The CDR3 loop is CAWTPQGFGEAFF. In nucleotides, the CDR3 is TGTGCCTGGACCCCCCAGGGGTTCGGTGAAGCTTTCTTT. Together with reference TRBV30 and TRBJ1-1, the CDR3 gives the full variable domain: SQTIHQWPATLVQPVGSPLSLECTVEGTSNPNLYWYRQAAGRGLQLLFYSVGIGQISSEVPQNLSASRPQDRQFILSSKKLLLSDSGFYLCAWTPQGFGEAFFGQGTRLTVV.

The J gene is TRBJ2-3, the V gene TRBV7-2; no definite D call. V was cut by 5 bases and J by 0 bases, with 3 bases left in between. The CDR3 is 12 residues long. Germline V gene sequence: CDR1 SGHTA, CDR2 FQGNSA. In DNA, the CDR3 is TGTGCCAGCAGCGCTAGCACAGATACGCAGTATTTT. The encoded protein is CASSASTDTQYF.

The chain combines TRBV9 with TRBJ1-1; tentatively, D is TRBD1 (5 bases). Germline V gene sequence: CDR1 SGDLS, CDR2 YYNGEE. The CDR3 runs 16 residues. The V end lost 1 base, the J end lost 2 bases, and 15 bases lay between the germline ends. DNA of the CDR3: TGTGCCAGCAGCGTACACCCTGGACACGACAACACTGAAGCTTTCTTT. Amino acid sequence: CASSVHPGHDNTEAFF.

In its sample, this clone was seen once. CDR3 bases: TGCGCCAGCAGCTTGGATCCGAACACTGAAGCTTTCTTT. Translation gives CASSLDPNTEAFF. The V gene is TRBV5-1, the J gene TRBJ1-1; D is undetermined. Per germline, CDR1 SGHRS and CDR2 YFSETQ. This CDR3 region has 13 residues. V dropped 0 bases and J dropped 1 base, with 4 bases sitting between them.

The chain recombines TRBV10-1 with TRBJ2-2, with D perhaps being TRBD1 or TRBD2 (5 bases each). This CDR3 has 18 residues. V dropped 0 bases and J dropped 1 base, with 15 bases sitting between them. CDR1 is WNHNN, CDR2 SYGVQD, per germline (reference sequence). The CDR3 DNA sequence: TGCGCCAGCAGTGAGTCGTGGGTTTGGGGGAAGAACACCGGGGAGCTGTTTTTT. It yields the protein CASSESWVWGKNTGELFF.

J is TRBJ2-5 and V is TRBV9, with 7 bases aligning to TRBD2. Germline CDR1 is SGDLS and CDR2 is YYNGEE. The CDR3 has 14 residues. The trim removed 2 bases at V and 4 bases at J, leaving 5 bases unmatched. The DNA for the CDR3 is TGTGCCAGCAGCGTTGGCGGGAGTCCAGAGACCCAGTACTTC. It yields the protein CASSVGGSPETQYF.

V and J are TRBV29-1 and TRBJ2-1; D unresolved. Deletions cut 1 base from V and 4 bases from J, with 2 bases between. From germline, CDR1 is SQVTM and CDR2 ANQGSEA. CDR3 length: 11 amino acids. The CDR3 protein is CSVEVYNEQFF. CDR3 nucleotide sequence: TGCAGCGTTGAAGTATACAATGAGCAGTTCTTC.